The entry below describes one T cell receptor (beta chain). What it recognizes is unknown. This CDR3 has 13 amino acids. J was trimmed by 2 bases and V by 7 bases; bases with no gene match: 4. Germline lookup yields CDR1 SQVTM and CDR2 ANQGSEA. Each CDR3 protein is one row after TCRdb ran MiXCR on the reads. The repertoire has roughly 500,000 distinct CDR3 sequences, 33% of them found once; the top ten carry roughly 15%. The data stem from a study of T cell repertoires in cytomegalovirus infection. The sequence was collected from a human donor in good health (CMV status not recorded). Some clones in this sample may be carry-over from other donors' samples. Material: cultured PBMCs, obtained from culture after CMV antigen stimulation. This sequence joins TRBV29-1 and TRBJ2-3, with 9 bases identical to TRBD2. CDR3 DNA sequence: TGCAGCGCTAGCGGGATACACACAGATACGCAGTATTTT. Protein: CSASGIHTDTQYF.